The 23 T cell receptor beta chains below were found in one sample sequenced in a study of blood T cell repertoires in COVID-19. TCRdb's copy holds only in-frame clones and misses some; the assay was immunoSEQ multiplex PCR. The sample records roughly 20,000 clones, about 92% being singletons. The specimen sequenced was peripheral blood. The origin of the receptors is a human donor in a cohort sampled during active COVID-19.

This clone was recorded a few times. The rearrangement joins TRBV3-1 (or the pseudogene TRBV3-2) to TRBJ1-1; 7 bases fit TRBD1. Losses at the gene ends were 0 bases for V and 6 bases for J; bases not matched to a gene: 4. The CDR3 has 14 residues. CDR1 LGHDT and CDR2 YNNKEL come from the germline V gene (reference sequence). DNA for the CDR3: TGTGCCAGCAGCCAAGAAACAGGGGCCCCTGAAGCTTTCTTT. The encoded protein is CASSQETGAPEAFF.

The chain is built from TRBV6-1 and TRBJ1-5; the D is unclear. Trimming removed 2 bases at V and 0 bases at J, with 11 bases between. This CDR3 has 16 residues. Looked up from germline, CDR1 is MNHNS and CDR2 is SASEGT. CDR3 region: CASSELAVYSNQPQHF. CDR3 sequence (DNA): TGTGCCAGCAGTGAACTCGCCGTCTATAGCAATCAGCCCCAGCATTTT.

V is TRBV11-2 and J is TRBJ2-7; 8 bases line up with TRBD2. Germline CDR1 reads SGHAT; CDR2 reads FQNNGV. The length of the CDR3 is 15 residues. The junction had 8 bases not matched to a gene; V was cut back by 1 base and J by 6 bases. The CDR3 loop reads CASSLVKRGLGEQYF. CDR3 nucleotides: TGTGCCAGCAGCTTAGTCAAGCGGGGGTTGGGCGAGCAGTACTTC. Looking up the rest from reference TRBV11-2 and TRBJ2-7 gives the full variable domain: EAGVAQSPRYKIIEKRQSVAFWCNPISGHATLYWYQQILGQGPKLLIQFQNNGVVDDSQLPKDRFSAERLKGVDSTLKIQPAKLEDSAVYLCASSLVKRGLGEQYFGPGTRLTVT.

The chain carries TRBV19 and TRBJ1-1; tentative D call: TRBD1 (5 bases). Germline assignment: CDR1 LNHDA and CDR2 SQIVND (reference sequence). The CDR3 extends over 13 amino acids. Trimming stripped 1 base from V and 6 bases from J, with 9 bases between. CDR3 sequence: CASSIAWGAEAFF. CDR3 DNA: TGTGCCAGTAGTATAGCGTGGGGGGCTGAAGCTTTCTTT.

The V gene is TRBV15, the J gene TRBJ2-7; TRBD2 aligns across 9 bases. Trimming at V came to 0 bases and at J to 0 bases, leaving 6 bases not matched to a gene. The CDR3 consists of 17 residues. Germline CDR1 is LNHNV and CDR2 is YYDKDF (reference sequence). CDR3 loop: CATSRDGQRGVSYEQYF. As DNA, the CDR3 is TGTGCCACCAGCAGAGATGGACAGCGGGGGGTCTCCTACGAGCAGTACTTC.

The sample holds one count of this clone. V and J are TRBV12-3 or TRBV12-4 and TRBJ1-1; 8 nucleotides line up with TRBD1. V lost 10 bases, J lost 5 bases, and 9 bases stayed unmatched. The CDR3 consists of 13 residues. The CDR3 DNA reads as TGTGCCACTCAGGGGGCTAGTATAACTGAAGCTTTCTTT. Translation: CATQGASITEAFF.

This chain joins TRBV19 and TRBJ1-5; unclear D gene. The ends were cut back, 3 bases at V and 6 bases at J, with 18 bases in the middle. Germline V gene lookup returns CDR1 LNHDA and CDR2 SQIVND (reference sequence). The CDR3 loop spans 16 amino acids. The CDR3 bases are TGTGCCAGTAGTATGGGAGGCAGGTCTAAGGGTCAGCCCCAGCATTTT. Translating gives CASSMGGRSKGQPQHF.

The chain is built from TRBV7-9 and TRBJ2-1, with 12 bases aligning to TRBD2. The J segment lost 9 bases and the V segment lost 5 bases, leaving 8 bases of the junction unmatched. CDR3 length: 15 amino acids. Germline CDR1 SEHNR, CDR2 FQNEAQ (reference sequence). The CDR3: CASSPTSGRLREQFF. The CDR3 nucleotides are TGTGCCAGCAGCCCGACTAGCGGGAGATTGCGTGAGCAGTTCTTC.

The V call is TRBV27, the J call TRBJ1-1; D gene unclear. CDR3 length: 13 amino acids. Trimming pared 3 bases from V and 7 bases from J, leaving 12 bases between. Germline CDR1 and CDR2: MNHEY and SMNVEV (reference sequence). In DNA form, the CDR3 reads TGTGCCAGCAGTTTTGGAGTAACCGGTGAAGCTTTCTTT. This translates into CASSFGVTGEAFF.

This rearrangement joins TRBV18 to TRBJ2-3; 7 positions agree with TRBD1. This CDR3 is built from 13 residues. Trimming cost V 8 bases and J 9 bases; bases outside gene matches: 11. Germline V gene sequence: CDR1 KGHSH, CDR2 LQKENI. The CDR3 region is CASPPGGSGTQYF. The CDR3 bases are TGTGCCAGCCCCCCAGGGGGTTCGGGAACGCAGTATTTT.

J is TRBJ2-5 and V is TRBV2; 8 positions match TRBD2. Germline CDR1 SNHLY, CDR2 FYNNEI. Trimming at V came to 2 bases and at J to 5 bases, leaving 7 bases not matched to a gene. CDR3 length: 15 amino acids. This CDR3 is CASSERYSGSETQYF. In nucleotides, the CDR3 is TGTGCCAGCAGTGAAAGGTACAGCGGGAGCGAGACCCAGTACTTC.

This clone was recorded a few times. V and J are TRBV6-5 and TRBJ1-3, with D perhaps TRBD1 (6 bases). The CDR3 has 13 amino acids. V shed 9 bases and J shed 2 bases, with 11 bases lying between them. Germline CDR1 reads MNHEY; CDR2 reads SVGAGI. CDR3 DNA sequence: TGTGCCAGTATCACAGGGACTGGAAACACCATATATTTT. Translating it yields CASITGTGNTIYF.

This clone was observed once. The V gene is TRBV5-1, the J gene TRBJ1-1, with 7 positions matching TRBD1. The CDR3 contains 14 residues. CDR1 is SGHRS, CDR2 YFSETQ, per germline. The V and J ends lost 7 bases and 2 bases, in that order; junction bases with no gene match: 8. Here the CDR3 DNA reads TGCGCCAGCCGTCGGACAGGTCGAAACACTGAAGCTTTCTTT. Its translation: CASRRTGRNTEAFF.

J is TRBJ1-1 and V is TRBV4-1, with TRBD1 as a possible D gene (5 bases). This CDR3 comprises 16 residues. Germline V CDR1 and CDR2: MGHRA, YSYEKL. Trimming removed 3 bases from V and 4 bases from J, with 18 bases in between. The CDR3 reads CASSHDPRVSSTEAFF. The CDR3 coding sequence is TGCGCCAGCAGCCACGACCCCAGGGTCTCGAGCACTGAAGCTTTCTTT.

The chain has TRBV19 and TRBJ2-5; D possibly corresponds to TRBD1 (6 bases). The CDR3 totals 17 residues. Germline CDR1 is LNHDA and CDR2 is SQIVND (reference sequence). Deletions cut 5 bases from V and 7 bases from J, with 26 bases between. For the CDR3, the DNA is TGTGCCAGTAGTTTGGGGGCCCCAGGGGCTAGTTTCGGGACCCAGTACTTC. Protein: CASSLGAPGASFGTQYF.

CDR3 region: CASSLVAALKETQYF. DNA of the CDR3: TGTGCCAGCAGCTTGGTAGCCGCATTAAAAGAGACCCAGTACTTC. The rearrangement uses TRBV5-5 and TRBJ2-5; D is uncertain. V gave up 0 bases and J gave up 3 bases, with 12 bases separating them. The germline V gene encodes CDR1 SGHKS and CDR2 YYEKEE (reference sequence). The CDR3 runs 15 residues.

The count of this clone is one. The CDR3 coding sequence is TGCGCCACAAACCGGGGGCTAGCGGGAGCTAGCGAGCAGTACTTC. Translation: CATNRGLAGASEQYF. The V call is TRBV5-1, the J call TRBJ2-7, with 10 bases identical to TRBD2. Germline V gives CDR1 SGHRS, CDR2 YFSETQ. The CDR3 length is 15 residues. The V and J ends lost 9 bases and 6 bases, in that order; junction bases with no gene match: 15.

V usage is TRBV9 and J usage is TRBJ2-1; 10 bases line up with TRBD2. In germline, CDR1 is SGDLS, CDR2 YYNGEE. V shed 2 bases and J 3 bases; nucleotides not matched to a gene: 8. CDR3 length equals 17 residues. The CDR3 loop reads CASSVSPGTSVYNEQFF. The CDR3 nucleotides are TGTGCCAGCAGCGTCTCCCCCGGGACTAGCGTCTACAATGAGCAGTTCTTC.

Remarks on this clone: Within the sample, other DNA sequences also encode this same CDR3. J is TRBJ2-5 and V is TRBV7-9; TRBD2 aligns across 10 bases. V dropped 6 bases and J dropped 5; count of bases not matched to a gene: 9. The CDR3 runs to 15 residues. Germline V gene lookup returns CDR1 SEHNR and CDR2 FQNEAQ (reference sequence). The CDR3 protein is CASSPSGGGRETQYF. The CDR3 bases are TGTGCCAGCAGTCCGAGCGGGGGGGGGCGGGAGACCCAGTACTTC.

The J gene is TRBJ2-7, the V gene TRBV28, with 7 positions matching TRBD2. Trimming removed 4 bases from V and 7 bases from J; junction bases left unmatched: 16. This CDR3 contains 16 residues. Germline lookup yields CDR1 MDHEN and CDR2 SYDVKM. CDR3 protein: CASSSLPRGDRGEQYF. CDR3 nucleotides: TGTGCCAGCAGTTCACTTCCTCGGGGGGACCGCGGAGAGCAGTACTTC.

The chain couples TRBV25-1 to TRBJ1-2, with 9 bases identical to TRBD1. The J segment lost 6 bases and the V segment lost 7 bases, leaving 12 bases of the junction unmatched. This CDR3 comprises 15 residues. From germline, CDR1 is MGHDK and CDR2 SYGVNS. The CDR3 loop is CASIPTDRGRNGYTF. CDR3 nucleotide sequence: TGTGCCAGCATTCCCACGGACAGGGGAAGGAATGGCTACACCTTC.

The chain carries TRBV7-6 and TRBJ2-1; D may be TRBD2 (5 bases). Germline V gene lookup returns CDR1 SGHVS and CDR2 FNYEAQ. Trimming took 1 base from V and 5 from J, leaving 6 bases between them. CDR3 length equals 13 residues. In DNA form, the CDR3 reads TGTGCCAGCAGCTTAGGCGGGCACAATGAGCAGTTCTTC. It is translated as CASSLGGHNEQFF.

This chain joins TRBV5-6 and TRBJ2-3; 12 nucleotides align to TRBD2. J gave up 14 bases and V 2 bases, and 15 bases lay outside the gene matches. This CDR3 has 16 amino acids. Germline V lookup: CDR1 SGHDT, CDR2 YYEEEE. The CDR3 loop is CASSLERRLAGDSPYF. CDR3 DNA sequence: TGTGCCAGCAGCTTAGAGCGCCGACTAGCGGGAGACTCCCCGTATTTT.